These 31 T cell receptor beta chains came from one sample sequenced in a study of blood T cell repertoires in COVID-19. This table comes from immunoSEQ multiplex PCR, and its TCRdb copy is limited to in-frame clones, with some not included. The table records roughly 130,000 clones, around 82% of them present only once. Material for sequencing was peripheral blood. Receptor source: a woman aged 25 to 39 who had recovered from COVID-19.

V usage is TRBV6-6 and J usage is TRBJ2-7; 9 bases fit TRBD2. Germline V gives CDR1 MNHNY, CDR2 SVGAGI (reference sequence). V was clipped by 4 bases and J by 5 bases; unmatched bases: 6. The CDR3 totals 14 residues. CDR3 in amino acids: CASSSLAGRNEQYF. CDR3 nucleotides: TGTGCCAGCAGTTCCCTAGCGGGAAGGAACGAGCAGTACTTC.

This clone was observed a few times. The J gene is TRBJ2-2, the V gene TRBV19; perhaps TRBD2 as D (6 bases). CDR3 length equals 14 residues. V was pared by 3 bases and J by 6 bases, with 11 bases between. Looked up from germline, CDR1 is LNHDA and CDR2 is SQIVND (reference sequence). The CDR3 loop reads CASSMRGEAGELFF. The CDR3 DNA reads as TGTGCCAGTAGTATGCGCGGGGAGGCCGGGGAGCTGTTTTTT.

The rearrangement links TRBV11-2 to TRBJ2-7, with TRBD1 identical over 9 bases. CDR3 length: 15 residues. J lost 3 bases, V lost 6 bases, and 9 bases had no gene match. From germline, CDR1 is SGHAT and CDR2 FQNNGV. The CDR3 nucleotides are TGTGCCAGCAGGCCTCCCGGGACAGGGAACTACGAGCAGTACTTC. Amino acids: CASRPPGTGNYEQYF.

This clone has a handful of counts. The rearrangement joins TRBV19 to TRBJ1-1, with D maybe TRBD1 (5 bases). Looked up from germline, CDR1 is LNHDA and CDR2 is SQIVND (reference sequence). CDR3 length: 11 amino acids. Trimming took 3 bases from V and 8 from J, leaving 7 bases between them. CDR3 in amino acids: CASSIGGEAFF. The DNA for the CDR3 is TGTGCCAGTAGTATCGGGGGAGAAGCTTTCTTT.

V and J are TRBV7-2 and TRBJ2-1; D is uncertain. This CDR3 spans 17 amino acids. Trimming took off 2 bases at V and 0 bases at J, with 14 bases between the two ends. The germline CDR1 and CDR2 sequences are SGHTA and FQGNSA. In DNA form, the CDR3 reads TGTGCCAGCAGCTTAAGTTCTAGGTCGAGCTCCTACAATGAGCAGTTCTTC. Residues: CASSLSSRSSSYNEQFF.

The chain carries TRBV27 and TRBJ2-5, with 8 bases fitting TRBD1. There are 15 residues in the CDR3. Germline CDR1 MNHEY, CDR2 SMNVEV (reference sequence). V was clipped by 8 bases and J by 6 bases; unmatched bases: 14. Written as DNA, the CDR3 is TGTGCCAGCGGTGCCTTGACAGGGGAACCCAAGACCCAGTACTTC. It translates to CASGALTGEPKTQYF.

J is TRBJ1-1 and V is TRBV27, with D possibly matching TRBD1 (5 bases). V shed 1 base and J shed 2 bases, with 14 bases lying between them. The CDR3 runs to 16 residues. Per the germline V gene, CDR1 is MNHEY and CDR2 is SMNVEV (reference sequence). In DNA, the CDR3 is TGTGCCAGCAGTTTATATCCCAGGGCCGGTAACACTGAAGCTTTCTTT. Protein product: CASSLYPRAGNTEAFF.

The chain joins TRBV29-1 to TRBJ1-1; 7 bases are a match to TRBD1. V dropped 4 bases and J dropped 2; count of bases not matched to a gene: 10. The germline V gene encodes CDR1 SQVTM and CDR2 ANQGSEA. The length of the CDR3 is 15 residues. The CDR3 DNA follows: TGCAGCGTTGGGACGGACAGGACCAAAAACACTGAAGCTTTCTTT. It codes for CSVGTDRTKNTEAFF.

V gene TRBV27 combines with J gene TRBJ1-6, with a weak D call TRBD1 (5 bases). The CDR3 is 13 residues long. The germline gives CDR1 MNHEY, CDR2 SMNVEV (reference sequence). Trimming took 7 bases from V and 12 from J, leaving 16 bases between them. The DNA of the CDR3 is TGTGCCAGCACCCTCGGACAAGGCCTACCCCTCCACTTT. It is translated as CASTLGQGLPLHF.

This chain joins TRBV27 and TRBJ1-5; maybe TRBD1 (5 bases). CDR3 length: 18 amino acids. Germline V gives CDR1 MNHEY, CDR2 SMNVEV (reference sequence). V was pared by 3 bases and J by 0 bases, with 18 bases between. The CDR3 loop reads CASSFRAGQPYSNQPQHF. The CDR3 nucleotides read TGTGCCAGCAGTTTCCGGGCGGGGCAGCCCTATAGCAATCAGCCCCAGCATTTT.

The chain couples TRBV27 to TRBJ1-2; 7 bases fit TRBD1. Trimming removed 4 bases from V and 2 bases from J; junction bases left unmatched: 1. In germline, CDR1 is MNHEY, CDR2 SMNVEV (reference sequence). This CDR3 region has 13 residues. Here the CDR3 reads CASSSDRNYGYTF. DNA for the CDR3: TGTGCCAGCAGTTCGGACAGGAACTATGGCTACACCTTC.

The chain carries TRBV5-1 and TRBJ2-5, with 11 bases that match TRBD1. The germline V gene has CDR1 SGHRS and CDR2 YFSETQ. The CDR3 totals 16 residues. J lost 2 bases, V lost 5 bases, and 8 bases had no gene match. CDR3 bases: TGCGCCAGCAGTACCGGGACAGGGGGTCTTCAAGAGACCCAGTACTTC. This gives the protein CASSTGTGGLQETQYF.

V is TRBV6-5 and J is TRBJ2-7, with D possibly being TRBD1 (5 bases). V was clipped by 7 bases and J by 4 bases, with 14 bases between them. CDR3 length: 13 amino acids. Germline V gene lookup returns CDR1 MNHEY and CDR2 SVGAGI. The CDR3 is CASTKGISYEQYF. The CDR3 region has the DNA TGTGCCAGCACTAAGGGGATATCTTACGAGCAGTACTTC.

The chain is built from TRBV9 and TRBJ2-1, with 15 bases that match TRBD2. Germline V gene data show CDR1 as SGDLS and CDR2 as YYNGEE. The CDR3 has 19 amino acids. Trimming took 4 bases from V and 0 from J; bases not matched to a gene: 8. CDR3 sequence: CASSSRTSGRASSYNEQFF. CDR3 sequence (DNA): TGTGCCAGCAGCTCCCGGACTAGCGGGAGGGCCAGCTCCTACAATGAGCAGTTCTTC. Full variable domain (outside the CDR3, taken from reference TRBV9 and TRBJ2-1): DSGVTQTPKHLITATGQRVTLRCSPRSGDLSVYWYQQSLDQGLQFLIQYYNGEERAKGNILERFSAQQFPDLHSELNLSSLELGDSALYFCASSSRTSGRASSYNEQFFGPGTRLTVL.

J is TRBJ1-2 and V is TRBV4-1; D might be TRBD1 (5 bases). This CDR3 comprises 14 residues. V gave up 0 bases and J gave up 4 bases, with 9 bases separating them. The germline V gene encodes CDR1 MGHRA and CDR2 YSYEKL. CDR3 nucleotides: TGCGCCAGCAGCCAAGATGAACAGGTCTATGGCTACACCTTC. Residues: CASSQDEQVYGYTF.

The chain links TRBV4-1 to TRBJ2-5; a weak D match, TRBD1 (7 bases). V was cut by 0 bases and J by 5 bases, with 13 bases left in between. Germline V gene lookup returns CDR1 MGHRA and CDR2 YSYEKL. The CDR3 loop spans 15 amino acids. This CDR3 is CASSQDQGGWETQYF. In DNA, the CDR3 is TGCGCCAGCAGCCAAGATCAGGGGGGATGGGAGACCCAGTACTTC.

The chain employs TRBV7-3 and TRBJ2-2, with a tentative D call TRBD2 (6 bases). The CDR3 has 14 residues. Germline-derived CDR1 and CDR2 are SGHTA and FQGTGA. Trimming cost V 5 bases and J 5 bases, with 12 bases left between them. CDR3 bases: TGTGCCAGCAGCACCGGAGGGCGAACCGGGGAGCTGTTTTTT. It translates to CASSTGGRTGELFF.

The chain links TRBV14 to TRBJ1-6; 10 bases map to TRBD1. This CDR3 has 16 residues. Germline CDR1 SGHDN, CDR2 FVKESK. V lost 2 bases to trimming and J lost 6 bases; unmatched junction nucleotides: 4. CDR3 DNA sequence: TGTGCCAGCAGCCAACCGGGACAGGGGCGTAATTCACCCCTCCACTTT. Amino acid sequence: CASSQPGQGRNSPLHF.

V usage is TRBV7-2 and J usage is TRBJ2-5; D perhaps matches TRBD1 (5 bases). The CDR3 contains 13 residues. The germline gives CDR1 SGHTA, CDR2 FQGNSA. V was trimmed by 0 bases and J by 3 bases, leaving 5 bases between them. CDR3 nucleotide sequence: TGTGCCAGCAGCTTAGCGACAGAAGAGACCCAGTACTTC. Its protein product is CASSLATEETQYF.

The V and J genes are TRBV29-1 and TRBJ2-7; D is possibly TRBD1 (6 bases). V lost 0 bases, J lost 5 bases, and 29 bases lay in between. The germline V gene has CDR1 SQVTM and CDR2 ANQGSEA. The CDR3 is made up of 19 amino acids. CDR3 nucleotide sequence: TGCAGCGTTGAAGAAGGTCGTCGGAGGCAGGGGCCCGGTATCGACGAGCAGTACTTC. Encoded protein: CSVEEGRRRQGPGIDEQYF.

This clone was detected only a few times. The chain carries TRBV19 and TRBJ1-4; perhaps TRBD1 as D (6 bases). CDR3 length: 17 residues. CDR1 is LNHDA and CDR2 is SQIVND in the germline V gene (reference sequence). With 7 bases removed from V and 2 bases from J, the gap between germline ends came to 20 bases. The CDR3 coding sequence is TGTGCCAGTACCTACCCCCGCGGGGGGCTCACTAATGAAAAACTGTTTTTT. Translation: CASTYPRGGLTNEKLFF.

The rearrangement uses TRBV2 and TRBJ2-1; D gene uncertain. CDR3 length: 15 residues. CDR1 SNHLY and CDR2 FYNNEI come from the germline V gene. Trimming cost V 6 bases and J 7 bases, with 19 bases left between them. The CDR3 is CASSVSSTRNNEQFF. In nucleotides, the CDR3 is TGTGCCAGCAGCGTTAGCTCAACAAGGAATAATGAGCAGTTCTTC.

The sample holds one count of this clone. The rearrangement links TRBV5-1 to TRBJ2-1, with 7 bases aligning to TRBD2. CDR3 length: 18 residues. CDR1 and CDR2 from the germline V gene are SGHRS and YFSETQ. V was pared by 0 bases and J by 0 bases, with 9 bases of the junction left unmatched. The CDR3 spells CASSLAGGGGRSYNEQFF. Written as DNA, the CDR3 is TGCGCCAGCAGCTTGGCGGGTGGCGGGGGTCGCTCCTACAATGAGCAGTTCTTC.

The rearrangement uses TRBV16 and TRBJ1-2; 10 bases agree with TRBD1. Germline V gene lookup returns CDR1 KGHSY and CDR2 FQNENV. V trimming: 1 base; J trimming: 1 base; junction bases outside the gene matches: 6. This CDR3 comprises 17 residues. CDR3: CASSQLETGGLNYGYTF. In DNA, the CDR3 is TGTGCCAGCAGCCAATTGGAGACAGGGGGCCTTAACTATGGCTACACCTTC. Variable domain in full (rest from reference TRBV16 and TRBJ1-2): GEEVAQTPKHLVRGEGQKAKLYCAPIKGHSYVFWYQQVLKNEFKFLISFQNENVFDETGMPKERFSAKCLPNSPCSLEIQATKLEDSAVYFCASSQLETGGLNYGYTFGSGTRLTVV.

This clone has a handful of counts. V and J are TRBV7-6 and TRBJ1-2; D possibly corresponds to TRBD1 (6 bases). V was shortened by 5 bases and J by 7 bases, with 17 bases between the two germline ends. The CDR3 runs 14 residues. The germline gives CDR1 SGHVS, CDR2 FNYEAQ. This CDR3 reads CASSPFTGSGGYTF. CDR3 DNA sequence: TGTGCCAGCAGCCCTTTTACAGGGTCGGGTGGCTACACCTTC.

The V gene is TRBV9, the J gene TRBJ2-7, with 10 bases that match TRBD1. Germline V gene sequence: CDR1 SGDLS, CDR2 YYNGEE. V was pared by 1 base and J by 2 bases, with 6 bases of the junction left unmatched. The CDR3 spans 16 residues. The CDR3 sequence is CASSVNPGQGTYEQYF. DNA for the CDR3: TGTGCCAGCAGCGTAAATCCGGGACAGGGGACCTACGAGCAGTACTTC.

This clone was seen only once. The rearrangement joins TRBV27 to TRBJ2-7, with 8 bases aligning to TRBD1. The V and J ends lost 3 bases and 6 bases, in that order; junction bases with no gene match: 10. CDR3 size: 15 residues. Germline V gene data show CDR1 as MNHEY and CDR2 as SMNVEV (reference sequence). CDR3: CASSFSRQGPPEQYF. The CDR3 DNA sequence: TGTGCCAGCAGTTTTTCGAGACAGGGGCCTCCCGAGCAGTACTTC.

This clone was counted between two and nine times. The chain couples TRBV2 to TRBJ2-1; 7 nucleotides align to TRBD1. CDR1 is SNHLY, CDR2 FYNNEI, per germline. CDR3 size: 14 residues. V lost 7 bases to trimming and J lost 6 bases; unmatched junction nucleotides: 9. The CDR3 DNA reads as TGTGCCAGCATGAGGACAGGACCATCCAATGAGCAGTTCTTC. This codes for CASMRTGPSNEQFF.

The chain combines TRBV6-5 with TRBJ1-2; 8 bases are a match to TRBD1. The CDR3 runs 12 residues. Germline loops: CDR1 MNHEY, CDR2 SVGAGI. With 7 bases clipped from V and 7 bases from J, the junction kept 5 bases outside the gene matches. Written as DNA, the CDR3 is TGTGCCAGCAATCAGGGGGCAAGTGGCTACACCTTC. This translates into CASNQGASGYTF.

This clone was seen once. The V call is TRBV4-2, the J call TRBJ2-7; TRBD2 matches 11 bases. The CDR3 contains 15 residues. CDR1 and CDR2 (germline): LGHNA, YNFKEQ. V shed 4 bases, J shed 3 bases, and the junction held 5 bases outside the gene matches. The CDR3 spells CASSPLAGEVYEQYF. CDR3 in DNA: TGTGCCAGCAGCCCACTAGCGGGGGAGGTCTACGAGCAGTACTTC.

The rearrangement uses TRBV5-4 and TRBJ1-3; TRBD1 agrees at 9 bases. J gave up 8 bases and V 0 bases, and 3 bases lay outside the gene matches. This CDR3 spans 14 amino acids. CDR1 SGHNT and CDR2 YYREEE come from the germline V gene (reference sequence). CDR3 region: CASSLGDREDTIYF. CDR3 nucleotide sequence: TGTGCCAGCAGCTTGGGGGACAGGGAAGACACCATATATTTT.